Following are 25 T cell receptor beta chains from one sample sequenced in a study of blood T cell repertoires in COVID-19. The protocol was immunoSEQ multiplex PCR, while the TCRdb copy is restricted to in-frame clones and leaves out a portion. The sample gives 300,000 to 450,000 clones, roughly 87% of which show up once; under 1.3% is in the top ten. Sequencing was carried out using PBMCs or T cells enriched from blood (not recorded which). These receptor sequences come from a woman aged 30 to 39 who had recovered from COVID-19.

The rearrangement links TRBV15 to TRBJ2-3; a weak D match, TRBD1 (6 bases). CDR1 and CDR2 from the germline V gene are LNHNV and YYDKDF (reference sequence). The V end was cut by 5 bases, the J end by 0 bases, with 9 bases between. The CDR3 is 14 amino acids. In nucleotides, the CDR3 is TGTGCCACCAGCCACAGGGTGAGCACAGATACGCAGTATTTT. Translating it yields CATSHRVSTDTQYF.

The CDR3 region is CASSIGGPQHF. For the CDR3, the DNA is TGTGCCAGTAGTATCGGCGGGCCCCAGCATTTT. The genes are TRBV19 and TRBJ1-5; D unclear. This CDR3 region has 11 residues. V was trimmed by 3 bases and J by 9 bases, leaving 6 bases between them. Germline CDR1 is LNHDA and CDR2 is SQIVND (reference sequence).

On this clone: This sample also contains other DNA sequences that code for the same CDR3. The chain uses TRBV5-1 and TRBJ2-1; possible D gene TRBD1, 6 bases. CDR3 length: 16 residues. The V end lost 0 bases, the J end lost 0 bases, and 10 bases lay between the germline ends. In germline, CDR1 is SGHRS, CDR2 YFSETQ. This CDR3 reads CASSLVAGVSYNEQFF. DNA for the CDR3: TGCGCCAGCAGCTTGGTGGCAGGGGTCTCCTACAATGAGCAGTTCTTC.

The chain employs TRBV2 and TRBJ2-5, with a weak D call TRBD1 (5 bases). The CDR3 covers 14 residues. Trimming pared 6 bases from V and 5 bases from J, leaving 16 bases between. Germline V lookup: CDR1 SNHLY, CDR2 FYNNEI. This CDR3 is CASSAQGASETQYF. DNA of the CDR3: TGTGCCAGCAGCGCCCAAGGGGCATCGGAGACCCAGTACTTC.

This clone was seen a few times. This CDR3 reads CASIGDSDTQYF. The CDR3 bases are TGCGCCAGCATCGGGGATTCAGATACGCAGTATTTT. V is TRBV10-2 and J is TRBJ2-3, with D perhaps matching TRBD2 (5 bases). The germline V gene has CDR1 WSHSY and CDR2 SAAADI. The CDR3 is made up of 12 amino acids. The V gene lost 7 bases and the J gene lost 4 bases, with 9 bases spanning the gap.

This chain connects TRBV5-6 to TRBJ1-2; 12 positions match TRBD1. Germline CDR1 is SGHDT and CDR2 is YYEEEE. The ends lost 0 bases at V and 4 bases at J; junction bases unmatched: 10. This CDR3 spans 18 amino acids. CDR3 nucleotides: TGTGCCAGCAGCTTGGATGGGACAGGGGGCGCAGGTGGCTATGGCTACACCTTC. Its translation is CASSLDGTGGAGGYGYTF.

This clone appeared a few times. CDR3 amino acids: CASSPRDRGDEQYF. CDR3 coding DNA: TGTGCCAGCAGCCCCCGGGACAGGGGGGACGAGCAGTACTTC. The chain is built from TRBV7-2 and TRBJ2-7; 11 bases fit TRBD1. CDR1 is SGHTA and CDR2 is FQGNSA in the germline V gene. Trimming cost V 5 bases and J 5 bases; bases outside gene matches: 5. This CDR3 comprises 14 residues.

The chain couples TRBV6-5 to TRBJ2-4; TRBD1 is a possible D gene (5 bases). There are 14 residues in the CDR3. Trimming removed 6 bases from V and 6 bases from J, with 15 bases in between. Germline V gene lookup returns CDR1 MNHEY and CDR2 SVGAGI. The CDR3 DNA reads as TGTGCCAGCAGCCTGGACATCGGTCCAAACATTCAGTACTTC. Translation gives CASSLDIGPNIQYF.

A note on this clone: A junction end diverges from the germline sequence, so it may reflect a read error. V is TRBV20-1 and J is TRBJ2-1; no definite D call. CDR1 is DFQATT and CDR2 is SNEGSKA in the germline V gene (reference sequence). This CDR3 spans 11 amino acids. The CDR3 sequence: CSASSYNEQFF. The CDR3 nucleotides are TGCAGTGCTAGTAGTTACAATGAACAGTTCTTC.

The rearrangement joins TRBV7-9 to TRBJ1-5; 8 bases line up with TRBD1. CDR1 and CDR2 (germline): SEHNR, FQNEAQ (reference sequence). This CDR3 is built from 15 residues. Losses at the gene ends were 5 bases for V and 7 bases for J; bases not matched to a gene: 10. The CDR3 region has the DNA TGTGCCAGCAGCCTGTGGACAGGGAGCGAACAGCCCCAGCATTTT. It codes for CASSLWTGSEQPQHF.

V gene TRBV9 combines with J gene TRBJ2-3; TRBD2 might be the D (7 bases). CDR1 is SGDLS, CDR2 YYNGEE, per germline. CDR3 length: 16 amino acids. V shed 0 bases and J shed 2 bases, with 13 bases lying between them. For the CDR3, the DNA is TGTGCCAGCAGCGTAGCCCCGGGGGGCTACACAGATACGCAGTATTTT. Translating it yields CASSVAPGGYTDTQYF.

V gene TRBV28 combines with J gene TRBJ1-1; tentatively, D is TRBD1 (6 bases). The CDR3 runs to 12 residues. Trimming removed 8 bases from V and 0 bases from J, with 7 bases in between. The germline CDR1 and CDR2 sequences are MDHEN and SYDVKM. The CDR3 reads CASWTVNTEAFF. The CDR3 DNA sequence: TGTGCCAGCTGGACAGTGAACACTGAAGCTTTCTTT.

This clone appeared a single time. The chain uses TRBV25-1 and TRBJ1-2; tentative D call: TRBD1 (6 bases). Germline loops: CDR1 MGHDK, CDR2 SYGVNS. The CDR3 extends over 11 amino acids. With 5 bases removed from V and 7 bases from J, the gap between germline ends came to 8 bases. The chain's CDR3 is CASSPGAGYTF. The CDR3 DNA follows: TGTGCCAGCAGTCCAGGGGCTGGCTACACCTTC.

This CDR3 reads CASSQDTQETQYF. The CDR3 coding sequence is TGTGCCAGCAGTCAGGACACACAAGAGACCCAGTACTTC. The chain employs TRBV2 and TRBJ2-5, with a weak D call TRBD1 (5 bases). Trimming removed 5 bases at V and 2 bases at J, with 9 bases between. Germline-derived CDR1 and CDR2 are SNHLY and FYNNEI. CDR3 length: 13 residues.

The chain has TRBV12-3 or TRBV12-4 and TRBJ1-1, with D hard to call. V was shortened by 4 bases and J by 4 bases, with 10 bases between the two germline ends. The length of the CDR3 is 13 residues. The CDR3 bases are TGTGCCAGCAGTTCCGAGGTACTCACTGAAGCTTTCTTT. Encoded protein: CASSSEVLTEAFF.

This clone has only one observation. The V call is TRBV12-5, the J call TRBJ2-3, with a tentative D call TRBD2 (5 bases). The CDR3 contains 18 residues. V lost 7 bases and J lost 1, with 24 bases in between. CDR1 and CDR2 (germline): LGHNT, FRNRAP. This CDR3 reads CASALRGSSFVGTDTQYF. For the CDR3, the DNA is TGTGCTAGTGCCCTCCGGGGATCAAGTTTCGTTGGCACAGATACGCAGTATTTT.

This chain connects TRBV19 to TRBJ2-1, with a weak D call TRBD1 (6 bases). Germline CDR1 LNHDA, CDR2 SQIVND (reference sequence). Trimming cost V 5 bases and J 4 bases, with 21 bases left between them. The CDR3 extends over 17 amino acids. Written as DNA, the CDR3 is TGTGCCAGTAGTGGGGGCGGACAACCAAACCGGTACAATGAGCAGTTCTTC. Residues: CASSGGGQPNRYNEQFF.

The J gene is TRBJ2-1, the V gene TRBV5-1; no clear D. The germline CDR1 and CDR2 sequences are SGHRS and YFSETQ. This CDR3 is 16 amino acids long. The V end lost 4 bases, the J end lost 3 bases, and 17 bases lay between the germline ends. CDR3 sequence (DNA): TGCGCCAGCAGCGCACGGGTGCGGCTCCTCTACAATGAGCAGTTCTTC. This gives the protein CASSARVRLLYNEQFF.

The rearrangement links TRBV5-4 to TRBJ2-1; a possible D gene is TRBD2 (6 bases). CDR1 and CDR2 from the germline V gene are SGHNT and YYREEE (reference sequence). Trimming stripped 3 bases from V and 0 bases from J, with 10 bases between. This CDR3 comprises 15 residues. The CDR3: CASSSDGSSYNEQFF. The CDR3 DNA follows: TGTGCCAGCAGCTCGGACGGGAGCTCCTACAATGAGCAGTTCTTC.

The chain carries TRBV4-1 and TRBJ1-2; 10 bases line up with TRBD1. V shed 1 base and J 4 bases; nucleotides not matched to a gene: 12. The germline CDR1 and CDR2 sequences are MGHRA and YSYEKL. The CDR3 is 18 residues long. The CDR3 region is CASSQVTTGGVSSYGYTF. The DNA of the CDR3 is TGCGCCAGCAGCCAAGTAACGACAGGGGGCGTATCGTCCTATGGCTACACCTTC.

The gene calls are TRBV5-1 and TRBJ1-4; no reliable D call. V lost 4 bases to trimming and J lost 0 bases, with 13 bases between them. The CDR3 runs 16 residues. Looked up from germline, CDR1 is SGHRS and CDR2 is YFSETQ. The CDR3, as DNA: TGCGCCAGCAGCAGTGACGGACTTGCAACTAATGAAAAACTGTTTTTT. This translates into CASSSDGLATNEKLFF.

This chain's CDR3 is CASSVDPGGVNSPLHF. The DNA of the CDR3 is TGTGCCAGCAGCGTAGACCCCGGGGGGGTAAATTCACCCCTCCACTTT. The chain links TRBV9 to TRBJ1-6; D may be TRBD1 (5 bases). Germline V gene data show CDR1 as SGDLS and CDR2 as YYNGEE. This CDR3 has 16 amino acids. V gave up 0 bases and J gave up 7 bases, with 14 bases separating them. The variable domain in full, with the rest retrieved from reference TRBV9 and TRBJ1-6, is DSGVTQTPKHLITATGQRVTLRCSPRSGDLSVYWYQQSLDQGLQFLIQYYNGEERAKGNILERFSAQQFPDLHSELNLSSLELGDSALYFCASSVDPGGVNSPLHFGNGTRLTVT.

The gene calls are TRBV2 and TRBJ1-1; D is undetermined. From germline, CDR1 is SNHLY and CDR2 FYNNEI. The CDR3 is 13 amino acids. V lost 8 bases and J lost 0, with 10 bases in between. CDR3 residues: CASSRIMNTEAFF. CDR3 DNA sequence: TGTGCCAGCTCGCGGATCATGAACACTGAAGCTTTCTTT.

This clone has more than one count but fewer than ten. As DNA, the CDR3 is TGTGCCAGCAGCTTGTCTTCGACGGGTCTCTATGGCTACACCTTC. Protein: CASSLSSTGLYGYTF. The chain recombines TRBV5-5 with TRBJ1-2; D is ambiguous. The CDR3 has 15 residues. Trimming removed 1 base from V and 4 bases from J, with 14 bases in between. Germline CDR1 is SGHKS and CDR2 is YYEKEE (reference sequence). Based on the CDR3 plus reference TRBV5-5 and TRBJ1-2, the full variable domain is DAGVTQSPTHLIKTRGQQVTLRCSPISGHKSVSWYQQVLGQGPQFIFQYYEKEERGRGNFPDRFSARQFPNYSSELNVNALLLGDSALYLCASSLSSTGLYGYTFGSGTRLTVV.

V gene TRBV5-1 combines with J gene TRBJ2-1; D might be TRBD2 (7 bases). The CDR3 loop spans 15 amino acids. The germline gives CDR1 SGHRS, CDR2 YFSETQ. The ends were cut back, 4 bases at V and 16 bases at J, with 27 bases in the middle. The CDR3 DNA reads as TGCGCCAGCAGCAGCCTTGGTGGGGGGGGCTCGCCGGTCTTCTTC. It yields the protein CASSSLGGGGSPVFF.